The text below deals with one T cell receptor beta chain. No antigen is known for it. Base qualities are not at hand, and no much larger clone is one base apart. There are 10 amino acids in the CDR3, from cysteine to phenylalanine inclusive. Just CDR3 DNA is preserved here, 30 bases in frame from base 1. V loses 6 bases of germline sequence and J loses 6 bases, and the interval between the two ends is 7 bases. CDR1 and CDR2, looked up from the germline V gene (reference sequence), are DFQATT and SNEGSKA. This sample was included in a study of shared clonotypes between healthy human individuals (dated by TCRdb to the early 2020s). Notes on the research overall: A few men and a couple of women, aged 18 to 49 years, made up the cohort. For each donor, CD4 naive and CD4 memory were each given three plates, CD8 naive was given two plates, and CD8 memory was given one plate. To estimate repertoire size and how much clonotypes are shared between individuals, the study performed deep sequencing of blood TCR repertoires from 4 to 6 healthy adults. Different laboratories and diverse techniques were used to prepare libraries and sequence TCR repertoires, to increase sequencing depth and limit assay-specific biases. Each donor's leukapheresis produced roughly between roughly 0.94 and 9.5 billion PBMCs. Overall study results and their limits: Sharing across a few donors was observed for roughly 5.4% of naive CD4, 3% to 3.5% of naive CD8, about 2.5% of memory CD4, and around 0.4% of memory CD8 clonotypes. Sampling was restricted to blood, and TCR repertoires in tissue are likely to differ from TCR repertoires in blood. Even with the large sequencing depth, rarefaction of the sorted-subset datasets indicated that sequencing was incomplete. Pairwise subsampling indicated that sequencing depth was expected to affect the degree of clonotype sharing among donors. Higher generation probabilities were observed for clonotypes shared by all four sorted-subset donors than for non-shared clonotypes. The genetic and exposure-history diversity represented was limited by the small number of donors. Larger estimated clonotype richness was generally found for naive subsets than for memory subsets.

Using the deep immunoSEQ assay, TCR CDR3 regions were amplified from genomic DNA by multiplex PCR. Extracted genomic DNA from each cell subset was distributed evenly across all wells of several immunoSEQ 96-well plates, and each plate was treated as a replicate. For sorted subsets, around 200 ng genomic DNA, equal to 30,000 or so T cell genomes, was loaded into each replicate PCR. Purified libraries were quantified with a Qubit 3.0 fluorometer, sized on a Bioanalyzer 2100, and re-quantified with the KAPA Library Quantification kit. Each immunoSEQ 96-well plate was sequenced on its own single-read 150-cycle Illumina NextSeq 550 flow cell. In the source study's methods: Because the immunoSEQ output included only junctional sequences and no quality scores, the filtering could not be the same as the filtering used for full-length reads. To assign V/J genes and CDR3, sequences were annotated against IMGT germline references using PyIR, a Python wrapper for IgBLAST v1.9. Reads with weak V/J assignments (E-value above 1e-6), missing CDR3, stop codons, out-of-frame junctions, or ambiguous translated residues were removed. V3J clonotypes were defined by identical inferred V gene, J gene, and CDR3 amino acid sequence. Percentage overlap between repertoires was calculated by dividing the number of shared unique clonotypes by the size of the smaller repertoire. Three approaches were used to assess repertoire richness: RTK rarefaction, the Chao1 estimator, and Recon v2.1 estimates of unobserved clonotypes. Generation probabilities were computed with OLGA for all TCRbeta clonotypes obtained by the gDNA method from several donors. Not all clones reach the TCRdb copy of this immuneACCESS table, which keeps in-frame sequences only. Checked studies attribute under half of the gap to unresolved V genes and leave the rest unexplained. From that table come the V and J calls and clone size; the DNA was used to work out D and trimming. The sample yields about 580,000 clones; more than 95% were counted once. The top ten clones comprise 0.3% of the sample.

CD8 naive samples consisted of CD45RO-negative cells that were positively selected for CCR7, yielding a CD45RA+CCR7+ population without TemRA cells. The donors were healthy, HIV-negative adults with no recently reported acute infections or vaccinations. Every donor was a Caucasian adult living in Nashville, Tennessee, USA. Blood was obtained by leukapheresis, after which PBMCs were separated by Ficoll-Histopaque density gradient centrifugation and cryopreserved in liquid nitrogen vapor phase. Purity and quantity of every magnetically sorted T cell population were checked by analytical flow cytometry. From each sorted fraction, genomic DNA was isolated and quantified by UV absorbance on a Nanodrop 2000c.

This receptor was taken from a man aged 25-45 years in good health. The sample comprised naive CD8+ T cells sorted from blood. The intended sense of this specimen's cell subset or site label: CD45RA+CCR7+. The chain is assembled from TRBV20-1 and TRBJ2-3, with the identity of the D gene unclear. This receptor has the CDR3 CSAPYDTQYF. The nucleotide sequence is given as TGCAGTGCCCCCTACGATACGCAGTATTTT.